Listed here are 5 T cell receptor beta chains from one sample, sequenced in a study of T cells in localized non-small cell lung cancer. Method: immunoSEQ multiplex PCR; TCRdb's copy keeps in-frame clones and lacks some. The sample lists 1,500 to 2,000 clones; 20% to 25% were seen once. The source was lung tumor tissue, collected before any cancer treatment. The receptors were gathered from a man between 35 and 75 years old with stage III lung adenocarcinoma.

Only a few counts were recorded for this clone. The chain carries TRBV5-1 and TRBJ2-3; D not certain. V dropped 3 bases and J dropped 4 bases, with 12 bases sitting between them. There are 14 residues in the CDR3. Germline loops: CDR1 SGHRS, CDR2 YFSETQ. Here the CDR3 reads CASSSLGRADTQYF. CDR3 bases: TGCGCCAGCAGCTCCCTCGGAAGGGCAGATACGCAGTATTTT. Full variable domain (remainder filled in from reference TRBV5-1 and TRBJ2-3): KAGVTQTPRYLIKTRGQQVTLSCSPISGHRSVSWYQQTPGQGLQFLFEYFSETQRNKGNFPGRFSGRQFSNSRSEMNVSTLELGDSALYLCASSSLGRADTQYFGPGTRLTVL.

By frequency in the sample, this clone is medium-sized. The rearrangement uses TRBV6-8 and TRBJ2-1, with 8 bases identical to TRBD1. V lost 10 bases, J lost 4 bases, and 3 bases stayed unmatched. CDR1 is MNHGY, CDR2 SAAAGT, per germline. The CDR3 has 12 amino acids. In DNA form, the CDR3 reads TGTGCCATCACAGGGGGTTACAATGAGCAGTTCTTC. The encoded protein is CAITGGYNEQFF.

This clone is deemed large. V and J are TRBV18 and TRBJ1-4; 7 nucleotides agree with TRBD1. The V and J ends lost 4 bases and 8 bases, in that order; junction bases with no gene match: 16. The CDR3 consists of 17 residues. Germline V gives CDR1 KGHSH, CDR2 LQKENI. CDR3 amino acids: CASSRTSLQGGKEKLFF. CDR3 nucleotide sequence: TGTGCCAGCTCACGAACCAGCCTCCAGGGGGGGAAAGAAAAACTGTTTTTT. Full variable domain (remainder filled in from reference TRBV18 and TRBJ1-4): NAGVMQNPRHLVRRRGQEARLRCSPMKGHSHVYWYRQLPEEGLKFMVYLQKENIIDESGMPKERFSAEFPKEGPSILRIQQVVRGDSAAYFCASSRTSLQGGKEKLFFGSGTQLSVL.

J is TRBJ2-3 and V is TRBV9, with D possibly being TRBD2 (6 bases). This CDR3 comprises 13 residues. V was trimmed by 3 bases and J by 4 bases, leaving 9 bases between them. CDR1 is SGDLS and CDR2 is YYNGEE in the germline V gene. The CDR3 region has the DNA TGTGCCAGCAGCGGGCGACTAGCAGATACGCAGTATTTT. Translated, it gives CASSGRLADTQYF.

The genes are TRBV19 and TRBJ1-1, with D tentatively TRBD1 (6 bases). The germline gives CDR1 LNHDA, CDR2 SQIVND (reference sequence). This CDR3 has 15 residues. Trimming left V 6 bases short and J 4 bases short, with 18 bases between. The CDR3 sequence: CASRPRGRGTTEAFF. In nucleotides, the CDR3 is TGTGCCAGTAGGCCTCGGGGGCGGGGAACCACTGAAGCTTTCTTT.